This T cell receptor (beta chain) was profiled in a study of vaccination and CD4 T cells after COVID-19. Treatment of the sample: roughly nine-day PBMC culture with coronavirus spike peptide pools or control peptides (ViraFEST assay). The CDR3 has 11 amino acids. The germline V gene encodes CDR1 MNHNS and CDR2 SASEGT. Trimming shortened V by 10 bases and J by 4 bases, and 11 bases separated the two germline ends. The Oncomine TCR Beta short-read assay sequenced DNA from cultured CD4+ T cells. TCRdb re-derived calls from the PCR reads in MiXCR, one entry per CDR3 protein. The sample records roughly 24,000 distinct CDR3 sequences, under 65% being singletons. There are a few counts of this clonotype. Its antigen is undetermined.

The rearrangement uses TRBV6-1 and TRBJ2-7; D remains ambiguous. The sample comprised CD4+ T cells from blood, cultured in vitro. This TCR was recovered from a human donor who had recovered from COVID-19. As DNA, the CDR3 is TGTGCCACCCAAACCCTTTACGAGCAGTACTTC. Its translation: CATQTLYEQYF.